The present T cell receptor (beta chain) was sequenced within a study of cytomegalovirus exposure and HLA in healthy donors. The CDR3 is 13 amino acids. The PCR made use of 60 Vbeta and 13 Jbeta primers. Profiled with immunoSEQ multiplex PCR; TCRdb holds only in-frame clones, not every one. This sample has some 180,000 clones, with 12% found just once. The origin of this receptor is a man between 45 and 60 years old in good health and CMV-seropositive. The genes are TRBV21-1 and TRBJ2-5; TRBD2, the D gene given by the table, was not confirmed from the DNA. TRBV21-1 is deemed a pseudogene. The sample taken for sequencing was PBMCs. Written as DNA, the CDR3 is TGTGCCAGCACTACACCCGAGACCGGGTCGAGGTACTTC. Translation: CASTTPETGSRYF.